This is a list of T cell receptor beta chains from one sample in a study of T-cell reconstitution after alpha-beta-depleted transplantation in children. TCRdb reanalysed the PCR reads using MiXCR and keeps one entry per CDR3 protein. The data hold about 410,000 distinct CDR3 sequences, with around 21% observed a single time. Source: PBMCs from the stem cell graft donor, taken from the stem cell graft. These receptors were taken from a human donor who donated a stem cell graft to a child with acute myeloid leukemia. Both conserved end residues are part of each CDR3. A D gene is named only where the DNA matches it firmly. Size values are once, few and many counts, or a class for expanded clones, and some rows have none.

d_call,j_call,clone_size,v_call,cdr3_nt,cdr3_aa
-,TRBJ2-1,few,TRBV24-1,TGTGCCACCAGTGAACGGGGCCGGAGCTCCTACAATGAGCAGTTCTTC,CATSERGRSSYNEQFF
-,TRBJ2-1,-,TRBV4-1,TGCGCCAGCAGCCAACTATGGGATCCGGGACTGGGAACCTACAATGAGCAGTTCTTC,CASSQLWDPGLGTYNEQFF
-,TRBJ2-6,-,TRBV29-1,TGCAGCGTTGAAGACTCACAGGGCCCGCGGTCTCCTGGGGCCAACGTCCTGACTTTC,CSVEDSQGPRSPGANVLTF
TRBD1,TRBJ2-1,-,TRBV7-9,TGTGCCAGCAGCTTAGGAGGGACAGGGGGCGTTCTGTTCTTC,CASSLGGTGGVLFF
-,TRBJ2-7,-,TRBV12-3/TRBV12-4,TGTGCCAGCAGTTTTCGGCGGAGTACCTACGAGCAGTACTTC,CASSFRRSTYEQYF
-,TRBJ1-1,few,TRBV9,TGTGCCAGCAGCGTAAATAGTGCAGCTAACACTGAAGCTTTCTTT,CASSVNSAANTEAFF
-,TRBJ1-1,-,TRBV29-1,TGCAGCGTTGAATTCCGATTGAACACTGAAGCTTTCTTT,CSVEFRLNTEAFF
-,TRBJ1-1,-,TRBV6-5,TGTGCCAGCAAGAGGGGGACTGAAGCTTTCTTT,CASKRGTEAFF
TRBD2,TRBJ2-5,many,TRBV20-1,TGCAGTGCTAGAGATTGGGGGGGGAGGTTTTCGGAGACCCAGTACTTC,CSARDWGGRFSETQYF
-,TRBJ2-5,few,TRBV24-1,TGTGCCACCAGTGATTTGGGGGACAACGCATTAGAGACCCAGTACTTC,CATSDLGDNALETQYF
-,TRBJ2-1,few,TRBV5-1,TGCGCCAGCAGCCAAGCGGGTTACTCCTACAATGAGCAGTTCTTC,CASSQAGYSYNEQFF
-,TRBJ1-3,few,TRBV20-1,TGCAGTGCTAGTATCAGTAGGGTCTCTGGAAACACCATATATTTT,CSASISRVSGNTIYF
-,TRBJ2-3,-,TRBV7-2,TGTGCCAGCAGCTTAGTGTTAATTGGCGGGGATACGCAGTATTTT,CASSLVLIGGDTQYF
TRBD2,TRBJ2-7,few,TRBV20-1,TGCAGTCCTCTGACTAGCGGCTCCTACGAGCAGTACTTC,CSPLTSGSYEQYF
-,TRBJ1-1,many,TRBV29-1,TGCAGCGCCTCGAAGGGCGGGTACACTGAAGCTTTCTTT,CSASKGGYTEAFF
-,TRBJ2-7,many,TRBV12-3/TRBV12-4,TGTGCCAGCAGTCCCAGCGGCTTGAAGCAGTACTTC,CASSPSGLKQYF
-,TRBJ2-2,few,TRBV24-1,TGTGCCACCAGTGGGGGACATAACACCGGGGAGCTGTTTTTT,CATSGGHNTGELFF
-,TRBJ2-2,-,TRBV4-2,TGTGCCAGCAGCCAAGGCCCCAATCTAAACACCGGGGAGCTGTTTTTT,CASSQGPNLNTGELFF